The 16 T cell receptor beta chains below all came from one sample that was sequenced in a study of identical twins. One entry per CDR3 protein, called by TCRdb with MiXCR from the 5' RACE reads. The table has 210,000 or so distinct CDR3 sequences, 15% to 20% seen once. These data were likewise used in another study, on T cells expressing NK-cell markers.

Sequenced material: CD8+ T cells sorted from blood. These receptors came from a woman under 30 in good health.

This clonotype appeared a few times. V and J are TRBV10-3 and TRBJ2-2; no clear D. The CDR3 has 12 amino acids. The germline V gene encodes CDR1 ENHRY and CDR2 SYGVKD. The V gene lost 11 bases and the J gene lost 4 bases, with 11 bases spanning the gap. DNA for the CDR3: TGTGCCGAGGATTACCCCACCGGGGAGCTGTTTTTT. Amino acid sequence: CAEDYPTGELFF.

The V and J genes are TRBV5-5 and TRBJ2-7; D is unresolved. Germline V gene sequence: CDR1 SGHKS, CDR2 YYEKEE (reference sequence). Trimming removed 4 bases at V and 7 bases at J, with 18 bases between. CDR3 length equals 14 residues. CDR3 protein: CASSPPPPRREQYF. In DNA, the CDR3 is TGTGCCAGCAGCCCTCCCCCCCCAAGGAGAGAGCAGTACTTC.

In its sample, this clonotype was seen a few times. The V call is TRBV4-2, the J call TRBJ2-1, with a tentative D call TRBD2 (6 bases). The V gene lost 4 bases and the J gene lost 0 bases, with 34 bases spanning the gap. The germline gives CDR1 LGHNA, CDR2 YNFKEQ. The CDR3 length is 23 residues. The CDR3 DNA follows: TGTGCCAGCAGCCGCCAGCTGGGAATTCTAGCGAGCTGGTCACCGAGCTCCTACAATGAGCAGTTCTTC. It codes for CASSRQLGILASWSPSSYNEQFF.

V and J are TRBV11-2 and TRBJ2-7; 11 positions agree with TRBD2. V lost 5 bases to trimming and J lost 2 bases; unmatched junction nucleotides: 8. The CDR3 totals 16 residues. CDR1 and CDR2 from the germline V gene are SGHAT and FQNNGV. CDR3: CASSTPGLAVPYEQYF. The CDR3 DNA is TGTGCCAGCAGCACACCGGGACTAGCGGTACCCTACGAGCAGTACTTC. The full variable domain, rest sourced from reference TRBV11-2 and TRBJ2-7, is EAGVAQSPRYKIIEKRQSVAFWCNPISGHATLYWYQQILGQGPKLLIQFQNNGVVDDSQLPKDRFSAERLKGVDSTLKIQPAKLEDSAVYLCASSTPGLAVPYEQYFGPGTRLTVT.

This clonotype was detected only a few times. The V and J genes are TRBV3-1 and TRBJ2-1; D assignment may be TRBD1 or TRBD2 (5 bases each). Germline values: CDR1 LGHDT, CDR2 YNNKEL (reference sequence). The ends were cut back, 4 bases at V and 9 bases at J, with 22 bases in the middle. This CDR3 contains 16 residues. CDR3 sequence: CASSRAPGPGLGEQFF. For the CDR3, the DNA is TGTGCCAGCAGCCGGGCCCCGGGACCTGGTCTGGGTGAGCAGTTCTTC.

Ten or more counts support this clonotype. This chain links TRBV12-3 or TRBV12-4 with TRBJ2-4; D possibly corresponds to TRBD2 (6 bases). This CDR3 has 17 residues. V lost 5 bases, J lost 4 bases, and 21 bases lay in between. The CDR3 loop is CASSRSWGVGGKNIQYF. In DNA form, the CDR3 reads TGTGCCAGCAGTCGCTCGTGGGGGGTAGGAGGGAAAAACATTCAGTACTTC.

The V gene is TRBV7-2, the J gene TRBJ2-3; D ambiguous. V was trimmed by 0 bases and J by 4 bases, leaving 14 bases between them. The length of the CDR3 is 16 residues. Germline V gene data show CDR1 as SGHTA and CDR2 as FQGNSA. CDR3 DNA sequence: TGTGCCAGCAGCTTAGCCGCCCGAAAAACGTCAGATACGCAGTATTTT. Amino acid sequence: CASSLAARKTSDTQYF. The full variable domain, with the rest looked up from reference TRBV7-2 and TRBJ2-3, is GAGVSQSPSNKVTEKGKDVELRCDPISGHTALYWYRQSLGQGLEFLIYFQGNSAPDKSGLPSDRFSAERTGGSVSTLTIQRTQQEDSAVYLCASSLAARKTSDTQYFGPGTRLTVL.

This clonotype was found a few times. The chain has TRBV7-6 and TRBJ2-7, with 8 bases fitting TRBD1. Germline assignment: CDR1 SGHVS and CDR2 FNYEAQ. This CDR3 comprises 15 residues. The junction had 4 bases not matched to a gene; V was cut back by 1 base and J by 2 bases. The CDR3 loop is CASSLGDRFPYEQYF. Written as DNA, the CDR3 is TGTGCCAGCAGCTTAGGGGACAGGTTCCCCTACGAGCAGTACTTC.

Only a few counts were recorded for this clonotype. CDR3 sequence reads: CATSRDRLDEAFF. Here the CDR3 DNA reads TGTGCCACCAGCAGAGATCGGCTGGATGAAGCTTTCTTT. The chain has TRBV15 and TRBJ1-1; no reliable D call. CDR3 length: 13 residues. Germline V gene data show CDR1 as LNHNV and CDR2 as YYDKDF (reference sequence). With 0 bases removed from V and 7 bases from J, the gap between germline ends came to 9 bases.

This clonotype was observed a handful of times. The V call is TRBV20-1, the J call TRBJ2-7; a weak D match, TRBD2 (6 bases). CDR3 length: 17 residues. In germline, CDR1 is DFQATT, CDR2 SNEGSKA (reference sequence). V shed 0 bases and J shed 2 bases, with 20 bases lying between them. CDR3 DNA: TGCAGTGCTAGAGATCGGTTGGGGGGTCCATCCCCCTACGAGCAGTACTTC. As protein: CSARDRLGGPSPYEQYF.

This clonotype was detected ten times or more. The chain employs TRBV28 and TRBJ2-1; perhaps TRBD2 as D (6 bases). Trimming stripped 3 bases from V and 9 bases from J, with 15 bases between. Germline CDR1 reads MDHEN; CDR2 reads SYDVKM. CDR3 length: 14 residues. CDR3 sequence reads: CASSLCRENCEQFF. In DNA, the CDR3 is TGTGCCAGCAGTTTGTGTCGGGAGAACTGTGAGCAGTTCTTC.

A few counts support this clonotype. The chain combines TRBV6-1 with TRBJ2-3; a weak D match, TRBD2 (6 bases). The CDR3 consists of 17 residues. Trimming shortened V by 7 bases and J by 0 bases, and 20 bases separated the two germline ends. Germline-derived CDR1 and CDR2 are MNHNS and SASEGT. The CDR3 spells CASTYAGSAGSTDTQYF. CDR3 sequence (DNA): TGTGCCAGCACCTACGCAGGCTCGGCGGGGAGCACAGATACGCAGTATTTT.

Many counts were recorded for this clonotype. This chain joins TRBV6-5 and TRBJ1-2, with D unclear. V lost 0 bases and J 2 bases, leaving 7 bases between the germline ends. This CDR3 has 14 amino acids. Germline V gives CDR1 MNHEY, CDR2 SVGAGI. The chain's CDR3 is CASSYSAANYGYTF. CDR3 in DNA: TGTGCCAGCAGTTACTCGGCAGCCAACTATGGCTACACCTTC.

The chain is built from TRBV20-1 and TRBJ2-7; 7 bases line up with TRBD1. J gave up 6 bases and V 6 bases, and 17 bases lay outside the gene matches. Germline values: CDR1 DFQATT, CDR2 SNEGSKA (reference sequence). CDR3 size: 15 residues. The CDR3 loop reads CSAAVPGQEFSEQYF. CDR3 sequence (DNA): TGCAGTGCCGCTGTCCCCGGACAGGAATTCTCCGAGCAGTACTTC.

This clonotype occurred many times. The CDR3, as DNA: TGTGCCACCGGTCAGGGGTACAATGAGCAGTTCTTC. Protein sequence: CATGQGYNEQFF. The rearrangement uses TRBV15 and TRBJ2-1; possibly TRBD1 for D (6 bases). Germline-derived CDR1 and CDR2 are LNHNV and YYDKDF (reference sequence). V shed 8 bases and J shed 4 bases, with 9 bases lying between them. The CDR3 is made up of 12 amino acids.

The chain uses TRBV12-3 or TRBV12-4 and TRBJ2-7, with 7 bases lining up with TRBD1. The junction had 17 bases not matched to a gene; V was cut back by 5 bases and J by 10 bases. This CDR3 has 15 residues. As DNA, the CDR3 is TGTGCCAGCAGTCCGGGACAGCTTAGCCTAAGGCTCCAGTACTTC. Amino acids: CASSPGQLSLRLQYF.